This T cell receptor beta chain is from a study of beta chain features in type 1 diabetes. Study background: There was similarity between patients and healthy donors in age, gender and cell yields.

Every isolated RNA sample was fully reverse transcribed, so sequencing captured expressed TCRB transcripts. Repertoires were generated with immunoSEQ multiplex PCR, while TCRdb's copy carries only in-frame clones and drops some. The sample has approximately 730,000 clones, roughly 13% seen once. Study conclusions and caveats: Shorter TCRB CDR3s, moderately but significantly so, were found in Type 1 diabetes patients in all four CD4+ subsets.

The V end lost 1 base, the J end lost 5 bases, and 12 bases lay between the germline ends. CDR3 length equals 15 residues. The V gene's germline CDR1 is SGHRS and CDR2 YFSETQ. As concerns this clone: Its antigen remains unidentified.

The V call is TRBV5-1, the J call TRBJ2-2, with D maybe TRBD1 (6 bases). This clonotype was obtained from a man aged 18 to 30 with type 1 diabetes. Specimen: naive CD4+ T cells from blood. CDR3 sequence reads: CASSLQTGKTGELFF. Written as DNA, the CDR3 is TGCGCCAGCAGCTTGCAAACAGGGAAGACCGGGGAGCTGTTTTTT. Full variable domain (outside the CDR3, taken from reference TRBV5-1 and TRBJ2-2): KAGVTQTPRYLIKTRGQQVTLSCSPISGHRSVSWYQQTPGQGLQFLFEYFSETQRNKGNFPGRFSGRQFSNSRSEMNVSTLELGDSALYLCASSLQTGKTGELFFGEGSRLTVL.